This T cell receptor beta chain was documented in a study of shared clonotypes between healthy human individuals. To note about this clone: Its matching antigen is unknown.

Using immunoSEQ multiplex PCR, the repertoire was profiled, and TCRdb retains in-frame clones only, with some absent. The sample shows 2 million to 2.5 million clones, 85% to 95% of them seen only once. The study, taken as a whole, reports: Sequencing of the sorted subsets was shown by rarefaction to be incomplete despite large depth.

The CDR3 contains 12 residues. Germline CDR1 and CDR2: SGHRS and YFSETQ. Deletions cut 7 bases from V and 1 base from J, with 5 bases between. The sequenced sample consisted of naive CD4+ T cells from PBMCs. Regarding subset: CD45RA+ positively selected. The genes are TRBV5-1 and TRBJ2-2; D is unclear. The clonotype was recovered from a man aged 18 to 30 in good health. Some clones in this sample may be carry-over from other donors' samples. In DNA form, the CDR3 reads TGCGCCAGCCACCTGAACACCGGGGAGCTGTTTTTT. Translated: CASHLNTGELFF. The variable domain in full, completed from reference TRBV5-1 and TRBJ2-2, reads KAGVTQTPRYLIKTRGQQVTLSCSPISGHRSVSWYQQTPGQGLQFLFEYFSETQRNKGNFPGRFSGRQFSNSRSEMNVSTLELGDSALYLCASHLNTGELFFGEGSRLTVL.